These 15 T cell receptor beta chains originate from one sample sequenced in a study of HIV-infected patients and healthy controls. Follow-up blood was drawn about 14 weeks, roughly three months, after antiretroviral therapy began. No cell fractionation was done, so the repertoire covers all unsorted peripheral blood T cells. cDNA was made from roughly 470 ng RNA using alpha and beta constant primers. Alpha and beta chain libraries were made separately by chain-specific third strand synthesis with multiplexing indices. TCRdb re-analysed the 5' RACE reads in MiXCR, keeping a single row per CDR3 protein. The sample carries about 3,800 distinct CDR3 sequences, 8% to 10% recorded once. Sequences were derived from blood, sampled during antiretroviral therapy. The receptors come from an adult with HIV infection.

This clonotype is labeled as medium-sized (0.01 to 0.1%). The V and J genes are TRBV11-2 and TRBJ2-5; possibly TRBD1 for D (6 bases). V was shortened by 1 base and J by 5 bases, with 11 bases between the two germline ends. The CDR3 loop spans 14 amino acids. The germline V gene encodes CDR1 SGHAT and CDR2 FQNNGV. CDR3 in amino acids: CASSLGQVEETQYF. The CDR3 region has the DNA TGTGCCAGCAGCTTAGGACAGGTGGAGGAGACCCAGTACTTC.

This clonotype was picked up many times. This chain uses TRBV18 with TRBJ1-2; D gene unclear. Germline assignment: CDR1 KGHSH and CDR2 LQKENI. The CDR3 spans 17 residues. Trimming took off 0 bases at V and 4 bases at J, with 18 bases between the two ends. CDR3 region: CASSPPGSYSALYGYTF. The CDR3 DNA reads TGTGCCAGCTCACCACCCGGGTCGTACAGCGCGCTCTATGGCTACACCTTC.

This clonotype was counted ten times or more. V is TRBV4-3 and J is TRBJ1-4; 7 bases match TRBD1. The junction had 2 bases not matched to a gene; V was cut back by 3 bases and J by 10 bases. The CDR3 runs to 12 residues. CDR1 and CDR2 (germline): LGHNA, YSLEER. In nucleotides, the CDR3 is TGCGCCAGCAGCCAGGGGGACAGAAAACTGTTTTTT. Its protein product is CASSQGDRKLFF.

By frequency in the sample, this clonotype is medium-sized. The CDR3 DNA reads TGTGCCAGCAGTTTCGGACAGGGCCTTAACTATGGCTACACCTTC. It is translated as CASSFGQGLNYGYTF. The rearrangement joins TRBV28 to TRBJ1-2; the match to TRBD1 covers 8 bases. Looked up from germline, CDR1 is MDHEN and CDR2 is SYDVKM. V shed 3 bases and J 1 base; nucleotides not matched to a gene: 4. The CDR3 is 15 amino acids.

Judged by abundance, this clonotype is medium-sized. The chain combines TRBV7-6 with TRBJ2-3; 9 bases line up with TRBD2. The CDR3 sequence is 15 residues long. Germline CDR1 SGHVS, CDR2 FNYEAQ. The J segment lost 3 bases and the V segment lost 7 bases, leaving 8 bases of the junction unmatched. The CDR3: CASTDGTSITDTQYF. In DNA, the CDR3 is TGTGCCAGCACAGATGGGACTAGCATAACAGATACGCAGTATTTT.

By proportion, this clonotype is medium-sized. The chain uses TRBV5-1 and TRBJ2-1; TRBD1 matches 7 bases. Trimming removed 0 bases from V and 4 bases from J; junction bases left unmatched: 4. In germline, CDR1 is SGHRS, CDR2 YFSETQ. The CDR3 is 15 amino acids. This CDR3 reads CASSLGRGQYNEQFF. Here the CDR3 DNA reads TGCGCCAGCAGCTTGGGAAGGGGGCAGTACAATGAGCAGTTCTTC.

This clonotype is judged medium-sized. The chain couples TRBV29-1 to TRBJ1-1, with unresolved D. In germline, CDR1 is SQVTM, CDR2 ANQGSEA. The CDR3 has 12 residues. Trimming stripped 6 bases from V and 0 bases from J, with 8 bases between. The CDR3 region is CSVARMNTEAFF. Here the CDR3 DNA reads TGCAGCGTGGCCCGTATGAACACTGAAGCTTTCTTT. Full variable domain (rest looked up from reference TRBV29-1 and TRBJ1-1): SAVISQKPSRDICQRGTSLTIQCQVDSQVTMMFWYRQQPGQSLTLIATANQGSEATYESGFVIDKFPISRPNLTFSTLTVSNMSPEDSSIYLCSVARMNTEAFFGQGTRLTVV.

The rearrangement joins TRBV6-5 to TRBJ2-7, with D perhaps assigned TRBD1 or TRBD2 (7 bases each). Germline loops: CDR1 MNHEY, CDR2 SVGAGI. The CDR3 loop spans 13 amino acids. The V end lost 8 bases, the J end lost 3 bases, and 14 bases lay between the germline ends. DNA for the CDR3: TGTGCCAGCGGCAGGGGGGGAGTCTACGAGCAGTACTTC. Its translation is CASGRGGVYEQYF.

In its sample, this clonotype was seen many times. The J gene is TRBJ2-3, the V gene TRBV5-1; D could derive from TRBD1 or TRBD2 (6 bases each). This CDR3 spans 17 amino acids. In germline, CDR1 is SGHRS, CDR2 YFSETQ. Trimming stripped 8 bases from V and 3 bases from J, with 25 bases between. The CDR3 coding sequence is TGCGCCAGTCGCGTTCTAATATCGGGGGCGTCGACAGATACGCAGTATTTT. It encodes CASRVLISGASTDTQYF. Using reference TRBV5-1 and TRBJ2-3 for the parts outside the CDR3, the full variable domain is KAGVTQTPRYLIKTRGQQVTLSCSPISGHRSVSWYQQTPGQGLQFLFEYFSETQRNKGNFPGRFSGRQFSNSRSEMNVSTLELGDSALYLCASRVLISGASTDTQYFGPGTRLTVL.

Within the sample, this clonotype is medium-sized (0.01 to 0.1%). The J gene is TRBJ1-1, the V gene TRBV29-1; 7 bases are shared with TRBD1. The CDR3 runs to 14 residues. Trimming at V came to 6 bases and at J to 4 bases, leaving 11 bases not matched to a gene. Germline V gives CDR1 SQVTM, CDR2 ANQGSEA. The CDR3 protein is CSVGPQGSGTEAFF. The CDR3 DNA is TGCAGCGTGGGACCACAGGGGTCGGGCACTGAAGCTTTCTTT.

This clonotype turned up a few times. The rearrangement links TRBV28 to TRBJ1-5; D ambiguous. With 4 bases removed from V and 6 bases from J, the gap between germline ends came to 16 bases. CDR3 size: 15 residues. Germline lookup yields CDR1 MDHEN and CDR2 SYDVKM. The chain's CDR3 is CASSSPHRPGQPQHF. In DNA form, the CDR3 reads TGTGCCAGCAGTTCTCCCCATAGGCCAGGTCAGCCCCAGCATTTT. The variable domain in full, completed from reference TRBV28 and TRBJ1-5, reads DVKVTQSSRYLVKRTGEKVFLECVQDMDHENMFWYRQDPGLGLRLIYFSYDVKMKEKGDIPEGYSVSREKKERFSLILESASTNQTSMYLCASSSPHRPGQPQHFGDGTRLSIL.

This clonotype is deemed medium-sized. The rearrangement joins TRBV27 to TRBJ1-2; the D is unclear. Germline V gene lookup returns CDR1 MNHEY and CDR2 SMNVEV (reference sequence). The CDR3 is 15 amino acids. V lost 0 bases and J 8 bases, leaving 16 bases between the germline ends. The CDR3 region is CASSLSVGSSAGYTF. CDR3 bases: TGTGCCAGCAGTTTATCGGTGGGCAGCTCCGCCGGCTACACCTTC.

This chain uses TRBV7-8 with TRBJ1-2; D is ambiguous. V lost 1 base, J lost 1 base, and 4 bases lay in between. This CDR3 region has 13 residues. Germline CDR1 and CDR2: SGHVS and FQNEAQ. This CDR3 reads CASSLDSNYGYTF. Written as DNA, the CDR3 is TGTGCCAGCAGCTTAGACAGTAACTATGGCTACACCTTC.

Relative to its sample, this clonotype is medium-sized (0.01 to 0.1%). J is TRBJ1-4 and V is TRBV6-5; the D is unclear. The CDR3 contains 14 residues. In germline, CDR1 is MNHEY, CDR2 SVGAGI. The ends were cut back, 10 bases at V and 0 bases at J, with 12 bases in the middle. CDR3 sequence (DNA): TGTGCCACCAGAAGTTTCACAACTAATGAAAAACTGTTTTTT. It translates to CATRSFTTNEKLFF.

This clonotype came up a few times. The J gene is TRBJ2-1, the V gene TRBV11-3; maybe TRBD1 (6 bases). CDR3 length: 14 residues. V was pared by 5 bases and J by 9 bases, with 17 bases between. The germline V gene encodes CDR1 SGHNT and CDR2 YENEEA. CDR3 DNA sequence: TGTGCCAGCAGCCCCACACCAGGGGCTGCTGAGCAGTTCTTC. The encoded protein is CASSPTPGAAEQFF.